The rows below give T cell receptor beta chains drawn from one sample of a study of T-cell reconstitution after alpha-beta-depleted transplantation in children. TCRdb itself ran the PCR reads through MiXCR, one entry per CDR3 protein. The data show about 200,000 distinct CDR3 sequences, roughly 7.1% seen once. The sequenced sample was PBMCs, obtained before TCRalphabeta/CD19-depleted stem cell transplant. These receptor sequences come from a boy aged 2-9 years with acute lymphoblastic leukemia, due to receive a stem cell transplant. Each CDR3 is given with its conserved first and last residue. The D gene is left open where the match is weak. Clone size is given as once, few, many or a size class.

J gene	V gene	clone size	D gene	CDR3 DNA	CDR3 protein
TRBJ2-1	TRBV20-1	many	TRBD1	TGCAGTGCTAGGCAAGCGACAGGGGGCCCCTACAATGAGCAGTTCTTC	CSARQATGGPYNEQFF
TRBJ2-7	TRBV4-3	many	.	TGCGCCAGCAGCCAAGGACAGCAGGGTTCCTACGAGCAGTACTTC	CASSQGQQGSYEQYF
TRBJ1-2	TRBV7-2	few	.	TGTGCCAGCAGCCCCACAACAGGGAACAGGGGCTACACCTTC	CASSPTTGNRGYTF
TRBJ1-5	TRBV6-2/TRBV6-3	many	TRBD1	TGTGCCAGCAGTTACTGGCAGGGGGGAAAACAGCCCCAGCATTTT	CASSYWQGGKQPQHF
TRBJ2-5	TRBV4-3	many	.	TGCGCCAGCAGCCAAGGGTTGGGCGGAGTACAAGAGACCCAGTACTTC	CASSQGLGGVQETQYF
TRBJ1-5	TRBV7-8	many	.	TGTGCCAGCAGCTTAGAAGACAGTAGCAATCAGCCCCAGCATTTT	CASSLEDSSNQPQHF
TRBJ2-1	TRBV6-2/TRBV6-3	many	.	TGTGCCAGCAGTCTCCTAGTGAGAGGCTCCAATGAGCAGTTCTTC	CASSLLVRGSNEQFF
TRBJ2-1	TRBV29-1	few	TRBD1	TGCAGCGCAGAACACCCGACAGGGCTTAACAATGAGCAGTTCTTC	CSAEHPTGLNNEQFF
TRBJ2-1	TRBV24-1	many	.	TGTGCCACCCTTAAGGGAGCGAATGAGCAGTTCTTC	CATLKGANEQFF
TRBJ2-6	TRBV6-1	few	.	TGTGCCAGCACCTGGACCGGGGCTTGGACCAACGTCCTGACTTTC	CASTWTGAWTNVLTF
TRBJ2-2	TRBV6-2/TRBV6-3	many	.	TGTGCCAGCAGGTCCCCAGGGACCTTGAACACCGGGGAGCTGTTTTTT	CASRSPGTLNTGELFF
TRBJ2-1	TRBV9	many	.	TGTGCCAGCAGCGTCCCCCGAGAGGGTGTCCCTAACAATGAGCAGTTCTTC	CASSVPREGVPNNEQFF
TRBJ2-1	TRBV7-9	few	TRBD2	TGTGCCAGCAGCTTAGTGGGGACTAGCTTCAACAATGAGCAGTTCTTC	CASSLVGTSFNNEQFF
TRBJ1-6	TRBV4-3	few	.	TGCGCCAGCAGCCAAGAGACCAGGGGCGATTCAGCCCTCCACTTT	CASSQETRGDSALHF